This TCR beta chain was obtained from a study of blood T cell repertoires in COVID-19. Per the original methods: Amplifying reference gene primers gave estimates of nucleated cell counts. TCRdb's copy holds only in-frame clones and misses some; the assay was immunoSEQ multiplex PCR. V, J and clone size are taken as reported in that table, and D and trimming were inferred from the DNA itself. Of roughly 110,000 clones detected, roughly 85% appear once; the ten largest clones hold approximately 13%. This TCR was sampled from a human donor in a cohort sampled during active COVID-19. The sample consisted of peripheral blood.

The CDR3 region is CASSLARNNTGELFF. CDR3 nucleotides: TGTGCCAGCAGCTTGGCTAGGAATAACACCGGGGAGCTGTTTTTT. This chain connects TRBV5-8 to TRBJ2-2, with D unresolved. V was cut by 0 bases and J by 2 bases, with 8 bases left in between. The CDR3 contains 15 residues. From germline, CDR1 is SGHTS and CDR2 YDEGEE.